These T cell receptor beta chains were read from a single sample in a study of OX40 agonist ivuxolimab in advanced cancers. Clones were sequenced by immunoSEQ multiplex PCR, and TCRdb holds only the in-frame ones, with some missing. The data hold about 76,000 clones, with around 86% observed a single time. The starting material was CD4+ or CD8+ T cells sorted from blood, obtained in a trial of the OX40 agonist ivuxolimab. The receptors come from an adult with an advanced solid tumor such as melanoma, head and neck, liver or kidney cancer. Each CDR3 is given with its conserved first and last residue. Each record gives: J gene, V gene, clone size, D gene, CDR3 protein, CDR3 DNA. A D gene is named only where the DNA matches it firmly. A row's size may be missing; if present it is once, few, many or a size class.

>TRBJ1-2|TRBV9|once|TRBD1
CASSVVDRARGYTF
TGTGCCAGCAGCGTAGTGGACAGGGCAAGAGGCTACACCTTC
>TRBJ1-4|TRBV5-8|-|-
CASSLGQLNNEKLFF
TGTGCCAGCAGCTTGGGGCAGCTAAATAATGAAAAACTGTTTTTT
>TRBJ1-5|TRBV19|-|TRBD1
CASSIYRGFNQPQHF
TGTGCCAGTAGTATATACAGGGGTTTTAATCAGCCCCAGCATTTT
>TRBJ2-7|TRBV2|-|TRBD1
CASSPGQGAYEQYF
TGTGCCAGCAGCCCCGGACAGGGGGCCTACGAGCAGTACTTC
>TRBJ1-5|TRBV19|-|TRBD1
CASSIDRGTWHF
TGTGCCAGTAGTATCGACAGGGGGACATGGCATTTT
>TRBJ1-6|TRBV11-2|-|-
CASSLGSPPLHF
TGTGCCAGCAGCTTAGGGTCACCACCCCTCCACTTT
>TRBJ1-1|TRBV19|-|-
CASILGREANTEAFF
TGTGCCAGCATTTTAGGCAGGGAGGCGAACACTGAAGCTTTCTTT
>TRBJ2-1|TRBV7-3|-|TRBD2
CASSSGLAGESEQFF
TGTGCCAGCAGCTCCGGACTAGCGGGAGAATCTGAGCAGTTCTTC
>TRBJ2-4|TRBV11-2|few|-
CASSLVARGIQYF
TGTGCCAGCAGCTTAGTGGCCCGAGGCATTCAGTACTTC
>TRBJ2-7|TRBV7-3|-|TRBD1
CASSLAKGASEQYF
TGTGCCAGCAGCTTAGCGAAGGGGGCCTCCGAGCAGTACTTC
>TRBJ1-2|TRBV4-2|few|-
CASSPVSGEDYGYTF
TGTGCCAGCAGCCCGGTCTCCGGGGAGGACTATGGCTACACCTTC
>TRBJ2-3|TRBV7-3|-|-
CASSRGQTDTQYF
TGTGCCAGCAGCCGCGGACAGACAGATACGCAGTATTTT
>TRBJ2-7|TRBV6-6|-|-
CASSSPGTEYEQYF
TGTGCCAGCAGCTCCCCGGGGACCGAATACGAGCAGTACTTC
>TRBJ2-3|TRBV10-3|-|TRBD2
CAIRRGGGTDTQYF
TGTGCCATCAGACGGGGGGGAGGGACAGATACGCAGTATTTT
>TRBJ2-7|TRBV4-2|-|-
CASSHERGEQYF
TGTGCCAGCAGCCACGAGAGGGGCGAGCAGTACTTC
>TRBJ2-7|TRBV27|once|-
CASSLRWMSYEQYF
TGTGCCAGCAGTCTTAGGTGGATGTCCTACGAGCAGTACTTC
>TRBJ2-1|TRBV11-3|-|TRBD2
CASSRTSGNVNEQFF
TGTGCCAGCAGCAGGACTAGCGGGAACGTCAATGAGCAGTTCTTC
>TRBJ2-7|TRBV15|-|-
CATSRDRGSRQYF
TGTGCCACCAGCAGAGATCGAGGTTCCCGGCAGTACTTC
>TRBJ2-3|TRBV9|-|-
CASSRRGDLRDTQYF
TGTGCCAGCAGCCGTAGGGGAGACCTTCGGGATACGCAGTATTTT
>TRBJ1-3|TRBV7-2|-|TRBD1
CASSPQGAHGNTIYF
TGTGCCAGCAGCCCACAGGGGGCGCATGGAAACACCATATATTTT
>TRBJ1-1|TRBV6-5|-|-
CASSYGGPEAFF
TGTGCCAGCAGTTACGGGGGCCCTGAAGCTTTCTTT
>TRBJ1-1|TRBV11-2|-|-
CASSLDPSDTEAFF
TGTGCCAGCAGCTTAGATCCTTCCGACACTGAAGCTTTCTTT
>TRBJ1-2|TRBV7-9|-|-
CASSTTTTGRGYTF
TGTGCCAGCAGTACAACTACGACCGGACGCGGCTACACCTTC
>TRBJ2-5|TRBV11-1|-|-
CASSSRPETQYF
TGTGCCAGCAGCTCCAGACCGGAGACCCAGTACTTC
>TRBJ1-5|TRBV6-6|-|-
CASSPGGYSNQPQHF
TGTGCCAGCAGCCCCGGGGGATATAGCAATCAGCCCCAGCATTTT
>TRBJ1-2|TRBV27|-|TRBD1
CASTRSTGTGNGYGYTF
TGTGCCAGCACCCGATCGACCGGGACAGGGAATGGCTATGGCTACACCTTC
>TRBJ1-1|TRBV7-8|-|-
CASSSPRTLWNTEAFF
TGTGCCAGCAGCTCCCCCCGCACCCTCTGGAACACTGAAGCTTTCTTT
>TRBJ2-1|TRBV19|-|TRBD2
CASMRGGSSYNEQFF
TGTGCCAGTATGCGCGGCGGGAGCTCCTACAATGAGCAGTTCTTC
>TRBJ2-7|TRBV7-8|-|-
CASSLAVVREAIYEQYF
TGTGCCAGCAGCTTAGCCGTGGTGAGGGAGGCGATCTACGAGCAGTACTTC
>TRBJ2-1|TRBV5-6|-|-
CASSLGLGSSYNEQFF
TGTGCCAGCAGCTTGGGCTTGGGGAGCTCCTACAATGAGCAGTTCTTC
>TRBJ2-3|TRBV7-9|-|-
CASSPGQKNTDTQYF
TGTGCCAGCAGCCCGGGACAAAAGAACACAGATACGCAGTATTTT
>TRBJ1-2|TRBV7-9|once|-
CAAGAGDNNYGYTF
TGTGCCGCCGGGGCGGGGGACAATAACTATGGCTACACCTTC
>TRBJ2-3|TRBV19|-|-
CASSTGTATDTQYF
TGTGCCAGTAGTACTGGGACTGCCACAGATACGCAGTATTTT
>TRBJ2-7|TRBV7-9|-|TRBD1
CASSPGQGNFNEQYF
TGTGCCAGCAGCCCAGGACAGGGTAACTTTAACGAGCAGTACTTC